The 24 T cell receptor beta chains listed next were all sequenced from one sample in a study of cytomegalovirus exposure and HLA in healthy donors. Primers included in the PCR were 60 Vbeta and 13 Jbeta primers. TCRdb keeps only in-frame clones here, not all; method: immunoSEQ multiplex PCR. Of about 140,000 clones in the sample, roughly 80% were seen once. The sequenced sample was PBMCs. All receptors come from a man aged 40-50 years in good health and CMV-seropositive.

The rearrangement joins TRBV11-1 to TRBJ2-3, with 8 bases identical to TRBD1. CDR1 and CDR2 (germline): SGHAT, FQDESV (reference sequence). Trimming at V came to 5 bases and at J to 2 bases, leaving 6 bases not matched to a gene. The CDR3 sequence is 15 residues long. This CDR3 is CASSRQGKATDTQYF. As DNA, the CDR3 is TGTGCCAGCAGCAGACAGGGGAAGGCCACAGATACGCAGTATTTT.

The rearrangement links TRBV5-8 to TRBJ2-1; tentative D call: TRBD1 (5 bases). Trimming shortened V by 1 base and J by 12 bases, and 23 bases separated the two germline ends. The CDR3 spans 16 residues. The germline V gene has CDR1 SGHTS and CDR2 YDEGEE. The CDR3 loop reads CASSLPVGPAKRGQFF. CDR3 sequence (DNA): TGTGCCAGCAGCTTGCCGGTCGGACCCGCTAAAAGGGGGCAGTTCTTC. The complete variable domain, with remaining parts taken from reference TRBV5-8 and TRBJ2-1, reads EAGVTQSPTHLIKTRGQQATLRCSPISGHTSVYWYQQALGLGLQFLLWYDEGEERNRGNFPPRFSGRQFPNYSSELNVNALELEDSALYLCASSLPVGPAKRGQFFGPGTRLTVL.

The genes are TRBV13 and TRBJ2-2, with a possible D match to TRBD2 (6 bases). CDR3 length equals 14 residues. Germline V gives CDR1 PRHDT, CDR2 FYEKMQ (reference sequence). The V and J ends lost 8 bases and 3 bases respectively, with 13 bases between them. This CDR3 is CASRFGTYTGELFF. Written as DNA, the CDR3 is TGTGCCAGCCGGTTCGGGACTTACACCGGGGAGCTGTTTTTT.

As DNA, the CDR3 is TGTGCCAGCAGCGGTGACAGGTCCTACGAGCAGTACTTC. It is translated as CASSGDRSYEQYF. This sequence joins TRBV5-4 and TRBJ2-5; tentative D call: TRBD1 (6 bases). The DNA end is more similar to TRBJ2-7, so the J call may be wrong. The length of the CDR3 is 13 residues. Germline V gives CDR1 SGHNT, CDR2 YYREEE (reference sequence).

The chain recombines TRBV9 with TRBJ1-1, with 7 bases matching TRBD1. Germline CDR1 and CDR2: SGDLS and YYNGEE. The ends lost 4 bases at V and 1 base at J; junction bases unmatched: 4. This CDR3 region has 14 residues. CDR3 nucleotide sequence: TGTGCCAGCAGCACCGGGACAGCGAACACTGAAGCTTTCTTT. Translated, it gives CASSTGTANTEAFF.

This clone has only one observation. The CDR3 DNA follows: TGTGCCAGCTTACCGAGGATCGCTACACATGAAGCTTTCTTT. Its protein is CASLPRIATHEAFF. The chain has TRBV18 and TRBJ1-1, with D unclear. With 7 bases removed from V and 7 bases from J, the gap between germline ends came to 19 bases. The CDR3 is made up of 14 amino acids. The germline V gene encodes CDR1 KGHSH and CDR2 LQKENI.

This clone showed up just a few times. The rearrangement links TRBV18 to TRBJ2-7; 10 bases are a match to TRBD1. CDR1 and CDR2 from the germline V gene are KGHSH and LQKENI. The length of the CDR3 is 16 residues. The V segment lost 4 bases and the J segment 5 bases; nucleotides outside the gene matches: 11. CDR3 loop: CASSQARDRGFNEQYF. The CDR3 DNA sequence: TGTGCCAGCTCACAAGCCCGGGACAGGGGATTCAACGAGCAGTACTTC.

The V gene is TRBV11-3, the J gene TRBJ1-2; D possibly corresponds to TRBD1 (6 bases). CDR1 is SGHNT and CDR2 is YENEEA in the germline V gene. The V end lost 5 bases, the J end lost 4 bases, and 11 bases lay between the germline ends. The CDR3 sequence is 13 residues long. In nucleotides, the CDR3 is TGTGCCAGCAGCCTACAGGGATTCTATGGCTACACCTTC. This gives the protein CASSLQGFYGYTF.

V usage is TRBV4-3 and J usage is TRBJ2-3; TRBD2 is a possible D gene (8 bases). The CDR3 contains 15 residues. Germline V gene sequence: CDR1 LGHNA, CDR2 YSLEER. V shed 4 bases and J shed 7 bases, with 18 bases lying between them. The CDR3, as DNA: TGCGCCAGCAGCCCCACAGGGGTAGCGGGGCATACGCAGTATTTT. Translated: CASSPTGVAGHTQYF.

This clone was found once. The chain couples TRBV28 to TRBJ1-1; D unclear. There are 11 residues in the CDR3. Germline-derived CDR1 and CDR2 are MDHEN and SYDVKM. V was pared by 6 bases and J by 11 bases, with 13 bases between. CDR3 sequence (DNA): TGTGCCAGCAGCACCGGGAATGGGGCTTTCTTT. Translating gives CASSTGNGAFF.

V and J are TRBV9 and TRBJ1-2, with D perhaps TRBD1 (5 bases). CDR1 and CDR2 from the germline V gene are SGDLS and YYNGEE. There are 16 residues in the CDR3. Trimming left V 2 bases short and J 4 bases short, with 18 bases between. As DNA, the CDR3 is TGTGCCAGCAGCGTTGGAGCCCAGGGCCCAAGCTATGGCTACACCTTC. It codes for CASSVGAQGPSYGYTF.

The rearrangement links TRBV19 to TRBJ1-5; TRBD1 is a possible D gene (6 bases). The germline V gene has CDR1 LNHDA and CDR2 SQIVND (reference sequence). The CDR3 runs to 17 residues. Between the trimmed V and J ends, which lost 5 bases and 3 bases, there was a span of 20 bases. For the CDR3, the DNA is TGTGCCAGTAGTGCGAATAAAGGGGGACCTCTCAATCAGCCCCAGCATTTT. Protein product: CASSANKGGPLNQPQHF.

V is TRBV7-9 and J is TRBJ2-3; 7 positions agree with TRBD2. V lost 5 bases to trimming and J lost 11 bases; unmatched junction nucleotides: 4. The CDR3 loop spans 11 amino acids. Per the germline V gene, CDR1 is SEHNR and CDR2 is FQNEAQ (reference sequence). CDR3 loop: CASSLGGWQYF. CDR3 bases: TGTGCCAGCAGCCTCGGGGGGTGGCAGTATTTT.

V usage is TRBV5-6 and J usage is TRBJ1-2; D remains ambiguous. Germline V gene sequence: CDR1 SGHDT, CDR2 YYEEEE. Trimming left V 1 base short and J 8 bases short, with 9 bases between. The CDR3 has 12 amino acids. CDR3 in DNA: TGTGCCAGCAGCTTGATCGAAAGCGGCTACACCTTC. It is translated as CASSLIESGYTF.

This chain connects TRBV15 to TRBJ2-3, with 9 bases identical to TRBD2. Trimming removed 1 base from V and 4 bases from J; junction bases left unmatched: 6. CDR1 is LNHNV and CDR2 is YYDKDF in the germline V gene (reference sequence). The CDR3 contains 16 residues. The CDR3 region is CATSRGGGGAADTQYF. The CDR3 DNA reads as TGTGCCACCAGCAGAGGGGGCGGGGGGGCTGCAGATACGCAGTATTTT.

The CDR3 DNA is TGCGCCAGCAGCGGACTCAGCGGGAGGGCCGGGAATACGCAGTATTTT. This encodes CASSGLSGRAGNTQYF. J is TRBJ2-3 and V is TRBV5-1; 10 nucleotides agree with TRBD2. The CDR3 loop spans 16 amino acids. V shed 4 bases, J shed 7 bases, and the junction held 12 bases outside the gene matches. Germline V CDR1 and CDR2: SGHRS, YFSETQ.

Only one count was recorded for this clone. The rearrangement links TRBV18 to TRBJ1-5, with TRBD1 as a possible D gene (6 bases). CDR3 size: 13 residues. Germline-derived CDR1 and CDR2 are KGHSH and LQKENI. The V gene lost 3 bases and the J gene lost 6 bases, with 9 bases spanning the gap. The CDR3 protein is CASSPTGGQPQHF. Here the CDR3 DNA reads TGTGCCAGCTCACCGACAGGAGGTCAGCCCCAGCATTTT.

V gene TRBV7-2 combines with J gene TRBJ2-7, with TRBD2 matching over 7 bases. Germline loops: CDR1 SGHTA, CDR2 FQGNSA. The CDR3 sequence is 13 residues long. V lost 8 bases, J lost 6 bases, and 10 bases stayed unmatched. The CDR3 DNA sequence: TGTGCCAGCCAGCGGGGATCTGGGGGCGAGCAGTACTTC. Its protein product is CASQRGSGGEQYF.

This chain connects TRBV2 to TRBJ2-1; 16 bases align to TRBD2. Germline V gene data show CDR1 as SNHLY and CDR2 as FYNNEI. V shed 7 bases, J shed 8 bases, and the junction held 8 bases outside the gene matches. There are 16 residues in the CDR3. As DNA, the CDR3 is TGTGCCAGCAAGGTCGGGACTAGCGGGGGGGCCTATGAGCAGTTCTTC. It codes for CASKVGTSGGAYEQFF.

The chain uses TRBV30 and TRBJ2-7, with 8 bases lining up with TRBD2. The CDR3 loop spans 13 amino acids. The V gene end was trimmed by 5 bases and the J gene end by 2 bases; junction bases not matched to a gene: 5. Germline-derived CDR1 and CDR2 are GTSNPN and SVGIG (reference sequence). CDR3 region: CAWAQRETYEQYF. The DNA for the CDR3 is TGTGCCTGGGCCCAGCGGGAGACCTACGAGCAGTACTTC.

J is TRBJ2-5 and V is TRBV7-8; TRBD2 is a possible D gene (5 bases). V lost 5 bases and J lost 7, with 17 bases in between. The CDR3 spans 14 residues. In germline, CDR1 is SGHVS, CDR2 FQNEAQ. The CDR3 DNA follows: TGTGCCAGCAGCCCCGACCTTGGAGGCGGGACCCAGTACTTC. Translated, it gives CASSPDLGGGTQYF.

The chain joins TRBV2 to TRBJ2-2; a weak D match, TRBD2 (5 bases). CDR3 length: 13 residues. Trimming took 7 bases from V and 5 from J, leaving 11 bases between them. The germline CDR1 and CDR2 sequences are SNHLY and FYNNEI. DNA of the CDR3: TGTGCCAGCAAAAACGAGGGAACCGGGGAGCTGTTTTTT. Translation: CASKNEGTGELFF.

The V gene is TRBV19, the J gene TRBJ2-2; D remains unclear. The germline gives CDR1 LNHDA, CDR2 SQIVND (reference sequence). The CDR3 has 14 amino acids. Trimming stripped 5 bases from V and 3 bases from J, with 10 bases between. The CDR3 nucleotides read TGTGCCAGTAGTCCCCCGGGTTACACCGGGGAGCTGTTTTTT. Protein sequence: CASSPPGYTGELFF. Looking up the rest from reference TRBV19 and TRBJ2-2 gives the full variable domain: DGGITQSPKYLFRKEGQNVTLSCEQNLNHDAMYWYRQDPGQGLRLIYYSQIVNDFQKGDIAEGYSVSREKKESFPLTVTSAQKNPTAFYLCASSPPGYTGELFFGEGSRLTVL.

The chain recombines TRBV5-1 with TRBJ1-1; TRBD1 matches 7 bases. Germline V gives CDR1 SGHRS, CDR2 YFSETQ. CDR3 length equals 13 residues. After removal of 4 bases from V and 5 bases from J, the junction contained 5 bases not matched to a gene. The CDR3 region is CASSTTGLTEAFF. CDR3 coding DNA: TGCGCCAGCAGCACGACAGGGTTAACTGAAGCTTTCTTT. Full variable domain (remainder filled in from reference TRBV5-1 and TRBJ1-1): KAGVTQTPRYLIKTRGQQVTLSCSPISGHRSVSWYQQTPGQGLQFLFEYFSETQRNKGNFPGRFSGRQFSNSRSEMNVSTLELGDSALYLCASSTTGLTEAFFGQGTRLTVV.